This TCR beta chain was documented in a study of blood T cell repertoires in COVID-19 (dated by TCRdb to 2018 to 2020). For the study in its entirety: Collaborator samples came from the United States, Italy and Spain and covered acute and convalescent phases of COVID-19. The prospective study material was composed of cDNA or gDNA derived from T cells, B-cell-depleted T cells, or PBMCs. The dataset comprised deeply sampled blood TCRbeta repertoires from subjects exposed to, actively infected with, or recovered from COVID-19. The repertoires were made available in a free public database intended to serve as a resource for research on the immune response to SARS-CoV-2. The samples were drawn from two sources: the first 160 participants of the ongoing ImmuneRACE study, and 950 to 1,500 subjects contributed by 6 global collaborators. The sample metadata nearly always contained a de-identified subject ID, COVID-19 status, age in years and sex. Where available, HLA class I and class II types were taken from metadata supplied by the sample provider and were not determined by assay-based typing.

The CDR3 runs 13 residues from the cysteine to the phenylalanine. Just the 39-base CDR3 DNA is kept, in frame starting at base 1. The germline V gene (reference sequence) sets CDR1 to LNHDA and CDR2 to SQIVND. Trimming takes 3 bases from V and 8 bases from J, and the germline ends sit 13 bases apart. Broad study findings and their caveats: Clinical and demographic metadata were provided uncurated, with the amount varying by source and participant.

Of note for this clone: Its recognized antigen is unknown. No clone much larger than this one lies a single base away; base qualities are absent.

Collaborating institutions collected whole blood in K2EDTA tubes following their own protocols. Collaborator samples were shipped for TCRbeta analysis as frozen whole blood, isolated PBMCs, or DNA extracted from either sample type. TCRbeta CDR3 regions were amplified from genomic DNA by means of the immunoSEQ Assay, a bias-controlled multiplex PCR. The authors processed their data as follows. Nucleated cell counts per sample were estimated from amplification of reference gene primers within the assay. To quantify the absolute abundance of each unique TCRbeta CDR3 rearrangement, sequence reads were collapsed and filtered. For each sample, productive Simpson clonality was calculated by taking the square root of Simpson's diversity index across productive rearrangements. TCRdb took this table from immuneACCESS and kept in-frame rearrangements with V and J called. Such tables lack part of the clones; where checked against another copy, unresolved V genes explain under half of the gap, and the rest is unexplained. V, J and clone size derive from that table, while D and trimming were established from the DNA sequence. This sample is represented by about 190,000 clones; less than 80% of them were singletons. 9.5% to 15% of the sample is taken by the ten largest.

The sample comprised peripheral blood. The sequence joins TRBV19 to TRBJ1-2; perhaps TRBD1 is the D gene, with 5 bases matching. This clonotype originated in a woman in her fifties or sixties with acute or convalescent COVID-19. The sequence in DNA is TGTGCCAGTAGTATTGGCAGGGCTAACGGCTACACCTTC. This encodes CASSIGRANGYTF. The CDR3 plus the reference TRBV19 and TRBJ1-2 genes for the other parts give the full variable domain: DGGITQSPKYLFRKEGQNVTLSCEQNLNHDAMYWYRQDPGQGLRLIYYSQIVNDFQKGDIAEGYSVSREKKESFPLTVTSAQKNPTAFYLCASSIGRANGYTFGSGTRLTVV.